These T cell receptor beta chains were read from a single sample in a study of Graves' ophthalmopathy and Graves' hyperthyroidism. One entry per CDR3 protein results from TCRdb running MiXCR on the multiplex PCR reads. Among 900,000 to 1,200,000 distinct CDR3 sequences listed, about 35% were seen once. The sample consisted of peripheral blood or thyroid tissue (not recorded which). These receptors were collected from an adult man with Graves' hyperthyroidism. The CDR3 runs from the conserved cysteine through the conserved F or W. A D gene is named only where the DNA matches it firmly. A row's size may be missing; if present it is once, few, many or a size class.

size	length	V	J	D	DNA	CDR3
many	14	TRBV5-1	TRBJ2-2	.	TGCGCCAGCAGCTTGACAGGGTTCACCGGGGAGCTGTTTTTT	CASSLTGFTGELFF
few	13	TRBV29-1	TRBJ2-7	.	TGCAGCGTTGAAAATGGGGCGCGGTACGAGCAGTACTTC	CSVENGARYEQYF
many	17	TRBV11-2	TRBJ1-4	.	TGTGCCAGCAGCTTAGGGCCACAGGGAGGTGAGAACGAAAAACTGTTTTTT	CASSLGPQGGENEKLFF
.	14	TRBV9	TRBJ1-6	TRBD1	TGTGCCAGCAGCGTAGAGGGGGCAGGATCACCCCTCCACTTT	CASSVEGAGSPLHF
few	14	TRBV14	TRBJ2-7	.	TGTGCCAGCAGCCAGTATCTGGGGACCTACGAGCAGTACTTC	CASSQYLGTYEQYF
many	12	TRBV6-5	TRBJ2-7	.	TGTGCCAGCAGCGACGGGGGATACGAGCAGTACTTC	CASSDGGYEQYF
.	17	TRBV19	TRBJ2-6	TRBD1	TGTGCCAGTAGTATCGCGGACAGGGGGCTCGGGGCCAACGTCCTGACTTTC	CASSIADRGLGANVLTF
.	11	TRBV25-1	TRBJ2-2	.	.	CASSLAGSCFF
.	13	TRBV30	TRBJ1-1	.	TGTGCCTGGAGTGTCGGCGGGGACACTGAAGCTTTCTTT	CAWSVGGDTEAFF
many	15	TRBV20-1	TRBJ2-2	.	TGCAGTGCCCCAAACGGGCAGTTCCTCACCGGGGAGCTGTTTTTT	CSAPNGQFLTGELFF
few	14	TRBV6-2/TRBV6-3	TRBJ2-7	.	TGTGCCAGCAGTTACCAGGCCTCGTCATACGAGCAGTACTTC	CASSYQASSYEQYF
many	11	TRBV29-1	TRBJ2-3	.	TGCAGCGTTGCTTTCACTGATACGCAGTATTTT	CSVAFTDTQYF
.	14	TRBV25-1	TRBJ1-1	.	TGTGCCAGCAGCAGCAGGGGAGTCGGGGCTGAAGCTTTCTTT	CASSSRGVGAEAFF
.	13	TRBV15	TRBJ2-7	.	TGTACCACCAGCAGAAAACGAGCGCACGGGCAGTACTTC	CTTSRKRAHGQYF
.	12	TRBV6-2/TRBV6-3	TRBJ1-1	.	TGTGCCAGCGAGGGGGAGAACACTGAAGCTTTCTTT	CASEGENTEAFF
many	16	TRBV20-1	TRBJ1-5	.	TGCAGTGCTAGAGGAGCAGGGATCAATAGCAATCAGCCCCAGCATTTT	CSARGAGINSNQPQHF
many	13	TRBV10-1	TRBJ2-7	TRBD1	TGCGCCAGCAGTGAGGGACAGGGGGGCGAGCAGTACTTC	CASSEGQGGEQYF
few	13	TRBV27	TRBJ2-7	.	TGTGCCAGCAGTTTTCAGGTTGGCGGCGAGCAGTACTTC	CASSFQVGGEQYF
.	16	TRBV6-5	TRBJ2-7	.	TGTGCCAGCAGTTACTTGGGGGCGGGTGCTATGTACGAGCAGTACTTC	CASSYLGAGAMYEQYF
.	11	TRBV29-1	TRBJ1-1	.	TGCAGCTCCGGACAGCAGGCTGAAGCTTTCTTT	CSSGQQAEAFF
many	12	TRBV5-1	TRBJ2-7	.	TGCGCCAGCAGTAGGGTGAAGGGGGAGCAGTACTTC	CASSRVKGEQYF
.	14	TRBV19	TRBJ1-4	.	TGTGCCTGGAGTGTTTGGCAGGGGATTGAAAAACTGTTTTTT	CAWSVWQGIEKLFF
.	17	TRBV7-2	TRBJ2-5	.	.	CACSVEALAGGTETQYF
many	15	TRBV20-1	TRBJ2-7	TRBD1	TGCAGTGCTAGAGATGGTAGGGGGACAGGGGACGAGCAGTACTTC	CSARDGRGTGDEQYF
many	13	TRBV11-2	TRBJ1-1	.	TGTGCCAGCAGCTTAGATGGATGGACTGAAGCTTTCTTT	CASSLDGWTEAFF
.	17	TRBV6-5	TRBJ1-5	TRBD1	TGTGCCAGCAGTTATGGACAGGGGACTTATAGCAATCAGCCCCAGCATTTT	CASSYGQGTYSNQPQHF
few	12	TRBV20-1	TRBJ2-7	.	TGCAGAGTCAGGGGCCCCTCCTACGAGCAGTACTTC	CRVRGPSYEQYF
many	12	TRBV6-6	TRBJ1-2	.	TGTGCCAGTACGGCCCTAGGATCACACTACACCTTC	CASTALGSHYTF
many	12	TRBV29-1	TRBJ2-7	TRBD1	TGCAGCGTTTCGGGACAGTCCTACGAGCAGTACTTC	CSVSGQSYEQYF
many	13	TRBV11-1	TRBJ2-7	.	TGTGCCAGCAGCTTAAGGCCAAACTACGAGCAGTACTTC	CASSLRPNYEQYF
few	14	TRBV7-9	TRBJ2-5	.	TGTGCCAGCAGCTTAGGGGGGGGACAAGAGACCCGGTACTTC	CASSLGGGQETRYF
.	16	TRBV7-9	TRBJ1-1	.	TGTGCCAGCAGCTTGCATAGACAGTTGATGAACACTGAAGCTTTCTTT	CASSLHRQLMNTEAFF
.	17	TRBV7-9	TRBJ1-3	TRBD1	TGTGCCAGCAGCTCTTCTCGACAGGGGGCGCAGGGAAACACCATATATTTT	CASSSSRQGAQGNTIYF
many	13	TRBV7-2	TRBJ2-7	.	TGTGCCAGCAGCTTACCAGGTACCTACGAGCAGTACTTC	CASSLPGTYEQYF
.	15	TRBV5-8	TRBJ2-5	.	TGTGCCAGCAGCTTGCCGTTCGGAAGCGGAGAGACCCAGTACTTC	CASSLPFGSGETQYF
many	12	TRBV20-1	TRBJ1-2	.	TGCAGTGGGTATAGGGTCGCTAATGGCTACACCTTC	CSGYRVANGYTF
.	14	TRBV2	TRBJ2-7	TRBD1	TGTGCCAGCAGTGATTCAGGGGGCGCTTACGAGCAGTACTTC	CASSDSGGAYEQYF
.	15	TRBV11-2	TRBJ1-1	TRBD1	TGTGCCAGCAGCTTGACAGGGGCCATGAACACTGAAGCTTTCTTT	CASSLTGAMNTEAFF
few	17	TRBV11-2	TRBJ1-2	.	TGTGCCAGCAGCTTAGTCGGGGTGCGGGACCCTTACTATGGCTACACCTTC	CASSLVGVRDPYYGYTF
.	15	TRBV28	TRBJ1-6	.	TGTGCCAGCAGTTTTTTCCTCGGGGATAGTTCACCCCTCCACTTT	CASSFFLGDSSPLHF
.	14	TRBV24-1	TRBJ2-7	.	TGTGCCACCAGTGATTATGCGGGAACCTACGAGCAGTACTTC	CATSDYAGTYEQYF
few	17	TRBV7-2	TRBJ1-2	TRBD1	TGTGCCAGCAGCTTAGGATTCGGGGACAGGGGAGACTATGGCTACACCTTC	CASSLGFGDRGDYGYTF
few	13	TRBV25-1	TRBJ1-1	.	TGTGCCAGCAGTGAATTTGACAACACTGAAGCTTTCTTT	CASSEFDNTEAFF
.	14	TRBV7-8	TRBJ2-7	TRBD1	TGTGCCAGCAGAAAGGGGGCCTGGTCCTACGAGCAGTACTTC	CASRKGAWSYEQYF
once	13	TRBV2	TRBJ2-2	.	TGTGCCAGTGGCCGGGTGAACACCGGGGAGCTGTTTTTT	CASGRVNTGELFF
.	9	TRBV29-1	TRBJ2-5	.	TGCAGCTTGGTCGGGGCCCAGTACTTC	CSLVGAQYF
few	14	TRBV25-1	TRBJ2-7	TRBD1	TGTGCCAGCAGTGCATCGGGACAGACGGGCGAGCAGTACTTC	CASSASGQTGEQYF
few	16	TRBV6-5	TRBJ1-5	.	TGTGCCAGCAGGATCAGGGAGGGCTTTGGCAATCAGCCCCAGCATTTT	CASRIREGFGNQPQHF
many	11	TRBV20-1	TRBJ2-7	.	TGCAGTGCTAGATCCCAGTACGAGCAGTACTTC	CSARSQYEQYF